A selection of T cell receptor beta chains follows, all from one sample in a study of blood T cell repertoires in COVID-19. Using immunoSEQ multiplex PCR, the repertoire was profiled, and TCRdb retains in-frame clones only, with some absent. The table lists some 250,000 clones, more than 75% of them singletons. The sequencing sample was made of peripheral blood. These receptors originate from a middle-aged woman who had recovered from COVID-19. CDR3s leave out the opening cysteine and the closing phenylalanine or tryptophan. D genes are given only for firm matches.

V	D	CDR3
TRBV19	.	ASSINSNTEAF
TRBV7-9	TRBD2	ASNPNPGTSGYNEQF
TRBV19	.	ASTAGANYGYT
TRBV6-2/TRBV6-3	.	ASSYSGAGQPQH
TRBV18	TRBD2	ASSPPTGRGTQY
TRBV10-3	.	AISERAQGGNTIY
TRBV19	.	ASSIAGSRMAF
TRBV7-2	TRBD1	ASSLGPGQGNTEAF
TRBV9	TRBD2	ASSPYGGGPTEQF
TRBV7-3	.	ASSETSYNEQF
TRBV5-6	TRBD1	ASSPDRGGNSPLH
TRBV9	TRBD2	ASSPSGRSQETQY
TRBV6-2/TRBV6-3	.	ASSYLEGRNQPQH
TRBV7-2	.	ASSPGVDGYT
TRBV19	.	ASSNAPTGRGYT
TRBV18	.	ASSPRDWGAQY
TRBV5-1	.	ASSLYRVDTQY
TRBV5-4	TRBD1	ASSIQGAGEKLF
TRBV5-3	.	ARSLRGIGTQY
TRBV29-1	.	SVDKEVNEQF
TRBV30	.	AWSQGYNEQF
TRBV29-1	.	SVEGLRQGASTDTQY
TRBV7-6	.	ASSPRGGKAF
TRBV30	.	AWSPMGASGYT
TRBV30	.	AWSGSGVANEKLF
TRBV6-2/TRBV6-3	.	ASSPRWAMGTQY
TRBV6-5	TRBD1	ASSYHRGLGNTIY
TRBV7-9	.	ASSLWREVVAKNIQY
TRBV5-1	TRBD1	ASRGQVDTGELF
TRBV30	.	AWSVGGSSGANVLT
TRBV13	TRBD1	ASSPRTGSGTEAF
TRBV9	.	ASSVVAENSPLH
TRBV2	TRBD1	ASSTGTVVKLF
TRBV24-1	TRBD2	ATSTTSGSSYNEQF
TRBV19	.	ASSHREAKNIQY
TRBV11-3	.	ASSQRWRGRSYEQY
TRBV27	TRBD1	ASSADRTNTEAF
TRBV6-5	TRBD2	ASSYSAGLGEQF
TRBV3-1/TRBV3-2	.	ASSPRDTPNYGYT
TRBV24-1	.	ATQTASNTEAF
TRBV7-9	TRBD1	ASSPTWTGRPHYGYT
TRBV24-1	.	ATSDPRDGESGPQH
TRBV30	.	AWGPGGAGGYNEQF
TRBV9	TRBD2	ASSHSGREPPDTQY
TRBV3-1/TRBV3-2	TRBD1	ASSLLDRGTEAF
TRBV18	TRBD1	ASSPAGTGETEAF
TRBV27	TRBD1	ASPGTGIGDEQF
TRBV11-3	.	ASSPNSNQPQH
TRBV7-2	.	ASSPKPTYPNANTEAF
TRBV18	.	ASSPEGGRITEAF
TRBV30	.	ASPNWDNMNTEAF